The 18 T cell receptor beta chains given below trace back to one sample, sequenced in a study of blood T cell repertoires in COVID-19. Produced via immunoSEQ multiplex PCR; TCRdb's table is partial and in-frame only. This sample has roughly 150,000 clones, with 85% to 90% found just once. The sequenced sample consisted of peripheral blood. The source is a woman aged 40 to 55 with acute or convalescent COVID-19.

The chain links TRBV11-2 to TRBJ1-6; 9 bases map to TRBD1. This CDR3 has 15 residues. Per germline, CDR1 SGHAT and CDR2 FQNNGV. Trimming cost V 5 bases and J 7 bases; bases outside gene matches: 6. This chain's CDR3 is CASSPNRGRNSPLHF. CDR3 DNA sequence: TGTGCCAGCAGCCCGAACAGGGGGCGAAATTCACCCCTCCACTTT.

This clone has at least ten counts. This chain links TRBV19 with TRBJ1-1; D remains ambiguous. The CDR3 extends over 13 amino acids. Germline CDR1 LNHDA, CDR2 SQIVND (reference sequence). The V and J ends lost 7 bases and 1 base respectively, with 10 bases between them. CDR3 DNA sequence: TGTGCCAGTATACCACAGAGGAACACTGAAGCTTTCTTT. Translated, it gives CASIPQRNTEAFF.

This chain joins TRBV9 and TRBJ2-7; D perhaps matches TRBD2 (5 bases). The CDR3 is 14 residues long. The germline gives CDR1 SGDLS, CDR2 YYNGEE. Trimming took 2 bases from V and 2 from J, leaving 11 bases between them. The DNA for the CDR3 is TGTGCCAGCAGCGTCGAGGGTTTCCCCTACGAGCAGTACTTC. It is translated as CASSVEGFPYEQYF.

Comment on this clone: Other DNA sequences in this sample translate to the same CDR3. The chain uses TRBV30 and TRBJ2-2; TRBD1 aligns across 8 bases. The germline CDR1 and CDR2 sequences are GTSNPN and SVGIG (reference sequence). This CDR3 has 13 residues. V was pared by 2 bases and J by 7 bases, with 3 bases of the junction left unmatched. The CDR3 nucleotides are TGTGCCTGGAGTCAGGGGGCTGGCGGGGAGCTGTTTTTT. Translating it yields CAWSQGAGGELFF.

The CDR3 sequence: CASRKQQGYEQYF. As DNA, the CDR3 is TGTGCCAGCAGAAAACAACAGGGCTACGAGCAGTACTTC. This chain connects TRBV27 to TRBJ2-7; weak D call: TRBD1 (6 bases). CDR1 and CDR2 from the germline V gene are MNHEY and SMNVEV (reference sequence). The V and J ends lost 6 bases and 3 bases respectively, with 12 bases between them. This CDR3 is built from 13 residues.

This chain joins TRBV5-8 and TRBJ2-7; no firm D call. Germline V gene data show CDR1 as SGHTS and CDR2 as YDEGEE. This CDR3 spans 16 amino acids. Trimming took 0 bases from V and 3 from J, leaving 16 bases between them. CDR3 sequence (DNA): TGTGCCAGCAGCTTGGAACCTGGCAGGTCTCTCTACGAGCAGTACTTC. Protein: CASSLEPGRSLYEQYF. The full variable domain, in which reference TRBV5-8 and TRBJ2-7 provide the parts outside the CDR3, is EAGVTQSPTHLIKTRGQQATLRCSPISGHTSVYWYQQALGLGLQFLLWYDEGEERNRGNFPPRFSGRQFPNYSSELNVNALELEDSALYLCASSLEPGRSLYEQYFGPGTRLTVT.

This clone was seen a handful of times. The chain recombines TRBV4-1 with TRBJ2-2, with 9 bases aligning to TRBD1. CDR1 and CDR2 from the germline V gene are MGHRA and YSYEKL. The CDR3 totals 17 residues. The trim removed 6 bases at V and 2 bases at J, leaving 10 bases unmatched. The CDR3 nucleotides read TGCGCCAGCAGTCCGGGACAGGGATTGCTTAACACCGGGGAGCTGTTTTTT. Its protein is CASSPGQGLLNTGELFF.

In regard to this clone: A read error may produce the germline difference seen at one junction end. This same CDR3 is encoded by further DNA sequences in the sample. Here the CDR3 DNA reads TGCGCCAGCAAACAGGGAGATGAAAAGCTGTTTTTT. Residues: CASKQGDEKLFF. This sequence joins TRBV10-2 and TRBJ1-4; D possibly corresponds to TRBD1 (6 bases). CDR3 length: 12 amino acids. Germline assignment: CDR1 WSHSY and CDR2 SAAADI.

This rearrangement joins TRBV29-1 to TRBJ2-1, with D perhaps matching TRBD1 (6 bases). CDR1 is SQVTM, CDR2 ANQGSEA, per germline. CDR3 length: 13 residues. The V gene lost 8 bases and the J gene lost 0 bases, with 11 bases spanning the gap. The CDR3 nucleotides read TGCAGCTCAACAGGGAGCTCCTACAATGAGCAGTTCTTC. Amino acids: CSSTGSSYNEQFF.

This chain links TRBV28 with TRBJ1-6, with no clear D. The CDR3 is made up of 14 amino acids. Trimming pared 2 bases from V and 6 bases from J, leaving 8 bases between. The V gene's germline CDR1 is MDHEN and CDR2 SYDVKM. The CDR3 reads CASSLGQLNSPLHF. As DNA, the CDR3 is TGTGCCAGCAGTTTAGGGCAGCTTAATTCACCCCTCCACTTT. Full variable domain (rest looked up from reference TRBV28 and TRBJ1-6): DVKVTQSSRYLVKRTGEKVFLECVQDMDHENMFWYRQDPGLGLRLIYFSYDVKMKEKGDIPEGYSVSREKKERFSLILESASTNQTSMYLCASSLGQLNSPLHFGNGTRLTVT.

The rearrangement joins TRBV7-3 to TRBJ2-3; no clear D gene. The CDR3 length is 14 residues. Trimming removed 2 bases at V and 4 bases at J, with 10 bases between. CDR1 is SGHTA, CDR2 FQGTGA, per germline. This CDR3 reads CASSLGAVPDTQYF. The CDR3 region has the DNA TGTGCCAGCAGCTTAGGTGCGGTCCCAGATACGCAGTATTTT. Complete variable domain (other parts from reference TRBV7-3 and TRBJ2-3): GAGVSQTPSNKVTEKGKYVELRCDPISGHTALYWYRQSLGQGPEFLIYFQGTGAADDSGLPNDRFFAVRPEGSVSTLKIQRTERGDSAVYLCASSLGAVPDTQYFGPGTRLTVL.

CDR3 in DNA: TGTGCCACGGCGCGGTGGGGACAGGGGAACTTGAACACTGAAGCTTTCTTT. The encoded protein is CATARWGQGNLNTEAFF. J is TRBJ1-1 and V is TRBV28; 10 bases are shared with TRBD1. V gave up 10 bases and J gave up 0 bases; unmatched junction bases: 14. The CDR3 spans 17 residues. CDR1 is MDHEN, CDR2 SYDVKM, per germline.

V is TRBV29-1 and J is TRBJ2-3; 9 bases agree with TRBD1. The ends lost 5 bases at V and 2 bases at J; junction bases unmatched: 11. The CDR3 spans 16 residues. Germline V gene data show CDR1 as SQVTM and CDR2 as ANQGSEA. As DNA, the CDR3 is TGCAGCGTTCAGGCCCCACAGGGGGCTAACACAGATACGCAGTATTTT. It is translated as CSVQAPQGANTDTQYF.

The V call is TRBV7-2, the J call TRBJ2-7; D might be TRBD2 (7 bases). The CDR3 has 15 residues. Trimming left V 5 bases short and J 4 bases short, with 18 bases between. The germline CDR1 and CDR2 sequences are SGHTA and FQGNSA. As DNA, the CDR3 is TGTGCCAGCAGCCCTCACGGAGGGGGGGGGTACGAGCAGTACTTC. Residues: CASSPHGGGGYEQYF.

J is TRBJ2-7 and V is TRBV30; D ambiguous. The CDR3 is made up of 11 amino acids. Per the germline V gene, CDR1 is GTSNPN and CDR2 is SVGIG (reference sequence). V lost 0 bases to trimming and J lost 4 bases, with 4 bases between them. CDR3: CAWSVQYEQYF. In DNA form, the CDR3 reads TGTGCCTGGAGTGTACAGTACGAGCAGTACTTC.

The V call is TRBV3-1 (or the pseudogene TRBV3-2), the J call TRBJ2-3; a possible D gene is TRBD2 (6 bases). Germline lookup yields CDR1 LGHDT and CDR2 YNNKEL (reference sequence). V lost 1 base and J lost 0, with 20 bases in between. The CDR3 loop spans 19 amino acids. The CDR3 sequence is CASSQVVWDSRKSTDTQYF. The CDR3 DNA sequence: TGTGCCAGCAGCCAAGTCGTGTGGGACTCGAGAAAAAGCACAGATACGCAGTATTTT.

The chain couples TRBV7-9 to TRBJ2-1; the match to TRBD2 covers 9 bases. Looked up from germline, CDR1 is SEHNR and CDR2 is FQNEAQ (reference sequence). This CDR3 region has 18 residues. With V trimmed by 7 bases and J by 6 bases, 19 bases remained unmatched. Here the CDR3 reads CASTLGLASAVYLNEQFF. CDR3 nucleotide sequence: TGTGCCAGCACCCTTGGACTAGCGTCTGCGGTATACCTCAATGAGCAGTTCTTC.

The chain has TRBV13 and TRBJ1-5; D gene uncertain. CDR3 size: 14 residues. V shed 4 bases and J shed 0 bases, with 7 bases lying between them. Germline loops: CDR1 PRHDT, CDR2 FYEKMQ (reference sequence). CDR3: CASSSRNSNQPQHF. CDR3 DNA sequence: TGTGCCAGCAGCTCCCGTAATAGCAATCAGCCCCAGCATTTT. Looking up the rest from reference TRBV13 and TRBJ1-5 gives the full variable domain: AAGVIQSPRHLIKEKRETATLKCYPIPRHDTVYWYQQGPGQDPQFLISFYEKMQSDKGSIPDRFSAQQFSDYHSELNMSSLELGDSALYFCASSSRNSNQPQHFGDGTRLSIL.